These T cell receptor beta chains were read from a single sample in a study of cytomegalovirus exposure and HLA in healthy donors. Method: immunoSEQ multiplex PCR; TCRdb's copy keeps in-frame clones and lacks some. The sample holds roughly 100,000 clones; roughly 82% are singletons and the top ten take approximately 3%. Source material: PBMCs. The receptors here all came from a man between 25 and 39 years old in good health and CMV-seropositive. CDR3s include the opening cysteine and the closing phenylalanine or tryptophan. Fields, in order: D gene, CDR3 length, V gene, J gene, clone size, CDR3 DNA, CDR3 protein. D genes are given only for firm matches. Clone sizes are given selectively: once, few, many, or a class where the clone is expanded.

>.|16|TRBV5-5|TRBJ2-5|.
TGTGCCAGCAGCTTGGCCGGAGTGGGGAGCCAAGAGACCCAGTACTTC
CASSLAGVGSQETQYF
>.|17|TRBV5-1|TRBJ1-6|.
TGCGCCAGCAGCTTGGGGTTAGGAGGTGACTATAATTCACCCCTCCACTTT
CASSLGLGGDYNSPLHF
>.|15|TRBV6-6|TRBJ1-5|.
TGTGCCAGCAGTTACTCGGACAGAGACAATCAGCCCCAGCATTTT
CASSYSDRDNQPQHF
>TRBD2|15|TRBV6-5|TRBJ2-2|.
TGTGCCAGCAGCGGGAGGGCCGCGGGGTCCGGGGAGCTGTTTTTT
CASSGRAAGSGELFF
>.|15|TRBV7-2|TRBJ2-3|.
TGTGCCAGCAGCTTAATGGCTAGCGGCACAGATACGCAGTATTTT
CASSLMASGTDTQYF
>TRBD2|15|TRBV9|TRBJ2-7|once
TGTGCCAGCAGCCCCGGGGGGGCAAGCTCCTACGAGCAGTACTTC
CASSPGGASSYEQYF
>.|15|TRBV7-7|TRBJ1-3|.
TGTGCCAGCAGCTTAGGTCCAGGGCCTGGAAACACCATATATTTT
CASSLGPGPGNTIYF
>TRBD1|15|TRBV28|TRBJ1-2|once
TGTGCCAGCAGTTTCCAGGGGGCAAGAGTAAGTGGCTACACCTTC
CASSFQGARVSGYTF
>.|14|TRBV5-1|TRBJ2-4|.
TGCGCCAGCAGCTTGGTCGACCAAGAGGACATTCAGTACTTC
CASSLVDQEDIQYF
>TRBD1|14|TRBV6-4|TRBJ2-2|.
TGTGCCAGCAGTTTGACAGGGGAGACCGGGGAGCTGTTTTTT
CASSLTGETGELFF
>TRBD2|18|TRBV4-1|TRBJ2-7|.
TGCGCCAGCAGCCATGTCCGGGGTAGCGGGAGTATTCGCTACGAGCAGTACTTC
CASSHVRGSGSIRYEQYF
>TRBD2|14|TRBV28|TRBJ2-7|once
TGTGCCAGCAGTTTATCCGGGAGGGCCAGCGAGCAGTACTTC
CASSLSGRASEQYF
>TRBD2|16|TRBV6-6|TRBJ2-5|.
TGTGCCAGCAGCCCTGGGACTAGCGGGCTTAAAGAGACCCAGTACTTC
CASSPGTSGLKETQYF
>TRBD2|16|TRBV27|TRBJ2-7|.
TGTGCCAGCCTAGTAACTAGCGGCATCTCCGGGGGGGAGCAGTACTTC
CASLVTSGISGGEQYF
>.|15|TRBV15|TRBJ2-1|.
TGTGCCACCAGCAGCACTCCCGGGATTTACAATGAGCAGTTCTTC
CATSSTPGIYNEQFF
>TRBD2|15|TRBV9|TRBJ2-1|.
TGTGCCAGCAGCGTAGAAGCGGGAGGGTTTAATGAGCAGTTCTTC
CASSVEAGGFNEQFF
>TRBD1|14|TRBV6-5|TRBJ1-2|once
TGTGCCAGCAGTACATGGGACAGGGGGGAAGGCTACACCTTC
CASSTWDRGEGYTF
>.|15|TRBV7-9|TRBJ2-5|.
TGTGCCAGCAGCTCACTCGGGACACAGAAAGAGACCCAGTACTTC
CASSSLGTQKETQYF
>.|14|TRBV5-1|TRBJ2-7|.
TGCGCCAGCAGCCCCCGCGACAACACCTACGAGCAGTACTTC
CASSPRDNTYEQYF
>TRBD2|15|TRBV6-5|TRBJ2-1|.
TGTGCCAGCAGTTCACTTGGCGGGAGACCCAATGAGCAGTTCTTC
CASSSLGGRPNEQFF
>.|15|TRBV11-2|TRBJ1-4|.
TGTGCCAGCAGCCCCCGGCGGGGGCCTAATGAAAAACTGTTTTTT
CASSPRRGPNEKLFF
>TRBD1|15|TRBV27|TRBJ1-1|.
TGTGCCAGCAGTTCCTCAGGGGGCCGCAACACTGAAGCTTTCTTT
CASSSSGGRNTEAFF
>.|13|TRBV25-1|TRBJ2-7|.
TGTGCCAGCAGTGATTGGGCAGCCCTCGAGCAGTACTTC
CASSDWAALEQYF
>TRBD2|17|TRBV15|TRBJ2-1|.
TGTGCCACCAGCAGTGGGACCGGGACTAGAGCCTACAATGAGCAGTTCTTC
CATSSGTGTRAYNEQFF
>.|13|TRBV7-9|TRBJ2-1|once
TGTGCCAGCGGAAGCGCTGGTGGCTATGAGCAGTTCTTC
CASGSAGGYEQFF
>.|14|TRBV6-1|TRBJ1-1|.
TGTGCCAGCAGTGAACCCGTCCGTGACACTGAAGCTTTCTTT
CASSEPVRDTEAFF
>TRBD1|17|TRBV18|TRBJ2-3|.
TGTGCCAGCTCACCTAGAACCGGGACAGGGGGCCCAGATACGCAGTATTTT
CASSPRTGTGGPDTQYF
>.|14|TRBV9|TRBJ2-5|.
TGTGCCAGCAGCGTAGAACCTACTGGAGAGACCCAGTACTTC
CASSVEPTGETQYF
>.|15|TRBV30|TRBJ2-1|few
TGTGCCTGGAGTGGGGCAGGAGGATCCTACAATGAGCAGTTCTTC
CAWSGAGGSYNEQFF
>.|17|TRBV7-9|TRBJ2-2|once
TGTTCCAGCAGCTTAGCGACGGGGTTTACCGGCACCGGGGAGCTGTTTTTT
CSSSLATGFTGTGELFF
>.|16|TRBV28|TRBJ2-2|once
TGTGCCAGCAGTGCTCCAGTAGGGGAGAACACCGGGGAGCTGTTTTTT
CASSAPVGENTGELFF
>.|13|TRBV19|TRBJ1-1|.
TGTGCCAGTAGTGATACAGGACACACTGAAGCTTTCTTT
CASSDTGHTEAFF
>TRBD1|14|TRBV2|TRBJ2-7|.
TGTGCCAGCATTCGCTCAGGGGGCTTCGGCGAGCAGTACTTC
CASIRSGGFGEQYF
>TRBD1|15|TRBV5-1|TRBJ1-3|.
TGCGCCAGCAGCTTGGAGGGGACAGCTGGAAACACCATATATTTT
CASSLEGTAGNTIYF
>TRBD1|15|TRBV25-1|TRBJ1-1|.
TGTGCCAGCAGTGAAGACTACAGGGGGCATACTGAAGCTTTCTTT
CASSEDYRGHTEAFF
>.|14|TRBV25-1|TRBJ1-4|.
TGTGCCAGCAGTGATGTCCTGGAGGGGGAAAAACTGTTTTTT
CASSDVLEGEKLFF
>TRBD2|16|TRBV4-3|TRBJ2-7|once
TGCGCCAGCAGCCTCCCTGTTCTAGCGGGAGGGTACGAGCAGTACTTC
CASSLPVLAGGYEQYF
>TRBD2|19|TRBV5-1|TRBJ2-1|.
TGCGCCAGCAGCTGGAGTCCGGGACTAGCGGGAGACCGGGTAAATGAGCAGTTCTTC
CASSWSPGLAGDRVNEQFF
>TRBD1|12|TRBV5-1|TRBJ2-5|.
TGCGCCAGCACGACAGGGATGGAGACCCAGTACTTC
CASTTGMETQYF
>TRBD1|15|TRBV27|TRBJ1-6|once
TGTGCCAGCAGTTCCGGACAGGGCCATAATTCACCCCTCCACTTT
CASSSGQGHNSPLHF
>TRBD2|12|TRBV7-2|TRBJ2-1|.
TGTGCCAGCAGCTTTAGCGGGAGGGAGCAGTTCTTC
CASSFSGREQFF
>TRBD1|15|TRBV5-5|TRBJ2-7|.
TGTGCCAGCATCATTGGACAGGGCACTACCTACGAGCAGTACTTC
CASIIGQGTTYEQYF
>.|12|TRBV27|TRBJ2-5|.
TGTGCCAGCAGCCGTCCGGGGGAGACCCAGTACTTC
CASSRPGETQYF
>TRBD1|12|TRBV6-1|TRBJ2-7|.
TGTGCCAGCAGCAAGGGGGCCAACGAGCAGTACTTC
CASSKGANEQYF
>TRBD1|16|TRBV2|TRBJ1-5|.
TGTGCCAGCAGTGAATCGAGACAGGGAGGCAATCAGCCCCAGCATTTT
CASSESRQGGNQPQHF
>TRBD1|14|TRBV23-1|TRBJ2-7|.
TGCGCCAGCGGAGAACCGGGACAGGGCTACGAGCAGTACTTC
CASGEPGQGYEQYF
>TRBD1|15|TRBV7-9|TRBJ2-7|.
TGTGCCAGCAGCTACGATCGGGACAGGGGCGACGAGCAGTACTTC
CASSYDRDRGDEQYF
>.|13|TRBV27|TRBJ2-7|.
TGTGCCAGCAGTTTCCTGGGAGAGTACGAGCAGTACTTC
CASSFLGEYEQYF
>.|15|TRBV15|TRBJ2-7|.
TGTGCCACCAGCAGAGACGCGGGCGTAGGCTACGAGCAGTACTTC
CATSRDAGVGYEQYF
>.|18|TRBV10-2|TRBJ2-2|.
TGCGCCAGCAGTGAGCCCGACAGGCCGAGCCCCCACACCGGGGAGCTGTTTTTT
CASSEPDRPSPHTGELFF
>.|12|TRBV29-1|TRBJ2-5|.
TGCAGCGTGGGACATCTCCAAGAGACCCAGTACTTC
CSVGHLQETQYF